One sample yielded the 7 T cell receptor beta chains listed below, sequenced in a study of cytomegalovirus exposure and HLA in healthy donors. 13 Jbeta primers and 60 Vbeta primers were used for the PCR. Data came from immunoSEQ multiplex PCR; TCRdb stores just in-frame clones and leaves some out. The repertoire holds just over 150,000 clones, with 80% as singletons. Sequenced input: PBMCs. The receptors stem from a male donor in good health and CMV-seropositive.

V and J are TRBV4-3 and TRBJ1-2, with D possibly TRBD1 on 6 matching bases. Germline V gene data show CDR1 as LGHNA and CDR2 as YSLEER. Trimming shortened V by 1 base and J by 6 bases, and 12 bases separated the two germline ends. CDR3 length equals 14 residues. The CDR3 sequence: CASSQARGSNGYTF. CDR3 DNA: TGCGCCAGCAGCCAAGCCAGGGGTTCCAATGGCTACACCTTC.

V usage is TRBV27 and J usage is TRBJ1-4, with a tentative D call TRBD1 (5 bases). The CDR3 runs 14 residues. Trimming cost V 4 bases and J 5 bases, with 11 bases left between them. Germline-derived CDR1 and CDR2 are MNHEY and SMNVEV (reference sequence). CDR3 amino acids: CASSSGGENEKLFF. For the CDR3, the DNA is TGTGCCAGCAGTTCGGGGGGGGAAAATGAAAAACTGTTTTTT.

This chain uses TRBV28 with TRBJ1-1; tentatively, D is TRBD1 (5 bases). V was pared by 1 base and J by 4 bases, with 16 bases between. The germline CDR1 and CDR2 sequences are MDHEN and SYDVKM. There are 16 residues in the CDR3. The CDR3 here is CASSLFGRAGSTEAFF. CDR3 nucleotides: TGTGCCAGCAGTTTATTTGGCAGGGCAGGCTCCACTGAAGCTTTCTTT.

This clone has a handful of counts. The genes are TRBV2 and TRBJ2-7; 8 bases agree with TRBD2. The CDR3 sequence is 14 residues long. The V gene end was trimmed by 8 bases and the J gene end by 3 bases; junction bases not matched to a gene: 9. Germline V gene lookup returns CDR1 SNHLY and CDR2 FYNNEI. CDR3 loop: CASGGGLAGYEQYF. For the CDR3, the DNA is TGTGCCAGCGGGGGGGGGCTAGCGGGCTACGAGCAGTACTTC.

This clone was detected a few times. The germline gene is not matched at one end of the junction; a read error may be the cause. J is TRBJ1-1 and V is TRBV7-9, with D perhaps TRBD1 (5 bases). Germline CDR1 and CDR2: SEHNR and FQNEAQ (reference sequence). This CDR3 has 19 amino acids. The CDR3 is CSSSLVGVRRGWADTEAFF. Written as DNA, the CDR3 is TGTTCCAGCAGCTTAGTTGGGGTTCGAAGGGGCTGGGCAGATACTGAAGCTTTCTTT.

The genes are TRBV7-2 and TRBJ1-5; maybe TRBD1 (6 bases). This CDR3 spans 15 amino acids. V shed 1 base and J shed 6 bases, with 13 bases lying between them. CDR1 is SGHTA, CDR2 FQGNSA, per germline. The chain's CDR3 is CASSLGPGVGQPQHF. CDR3 nucleotides: TGTGCCAGCAGCTTAGGGCCAGGGGTGGGTCAGCCCCAGCATTTT.

This chain joins TRBV11-2 and TRBJ2-7; TRBD1 agrees at 11 bases. Germline-derived CDR1 and CDR2 are SGHAT and FQNNGV. The CDR3 extends over 19 amino acids. V lost 1 base to trimming and J lost 1 base; unmatched junction nucleotides: 12. The CDR3 spells CASSLVGQGDFVSSYEQYF. CDR3 bases: TGTGCCAGCAGCTTAGTGGGACAGGGGGACTTTGTATCGTCCTACGAGCAGTACTTC. Together with reference TRBV11-2 and TRBJ2-7, the CDR3 gives the full variable domain: EAGVAQSPRYKIIEKRQSVAFWCNPISGHATLYWYQQILGQGPKLLIQFQNNGVVDDSQLPKDRFSAERLKGVDSTLKIQPAKLEDSAVYLCASSLVGQGDFVSSYEQYFGPGTRLTVT.